Below, one TCR beta chain is given with its context. CDR1 is SGDLS and CDR2 is YYNGEE in the germline V gene. Trimming stripped 0 bases from V and 4 bases from J, with 11 bases between. CDR3 length: 15 residues. These data originate in a study of T cell changes during pregnancy in multiple sclerosis. Here immunoSEQ multiplex PCR was the method, and the copy in TCRdb shows in-frame clones only, minus some. The data hold 55,000 to 80,000 clones, with roughly 92% observed a single time. This chain connects TRBV9 to TRBJ1-5; maybe TRBD1 (6 bases). The specimen was CD8+ T cells from peripheral blood mononuclear cells, collected in the second trimester of pregnancy. The receptor was derived from a female donor with multiple sclerosis, enrolled in a pregnancy study. The chain's CDR3 is CASSVGRGLNQPQHF. CDR3 DNA: TGTGCCAGCAGCGTAGGCAGGGGACTAAATCAGCCCCAGCATTTT.